This TCR beta chain came from a study of blood T cell repertoires in COVID-19. This table comes from immunoSEQ multiplex PCR, and its TCRdb copy is limited to in-frame clones, with some not included. Of 25,000 to 30,000 clones in the sample, roughly 90% were seen once. After removal of 4 bases from V and 1 base from J, the junction contained 4 bases not matched to a gene. Germline lookup yields CDR1 SGHRS and CDR2 YFSETQ. This CDR3 is built from 16 residues. Sequencing used peripheral blood. The chain carries TRBV5-1 and TRBJ2-5; 13 bases line up with TRBD2. The origin of this receptor is a human donor in a cohort sampled during active COVID-19. In DNA form, the CDR3 reads TGCGCCAGCAGCCCTGGACTAGCGGGGGCCCAAGAGACCCAGTACTTC. Translation gives CASSPGLAGAQETQYF.